This record looks at one T cell receptor (beta chain) sequence and its context. The sample originates from a study of blood T cell repertoires in COVID-19. The repertoire was sequenced with immunoSEQ multiplex PCR; TCRdb's copy has only in-frame clones and lacks some. In the table there are under 200,000 clones, approximately 91% of which are singletons. The CDR3 contains 14 residues. The J segment lost 5 bases and the V segment lost 4 bases, leaving 5 bases of the junction unmatched. Germline loops: CDR1 MDHEN, CDR2 SYDVKM. The origin of this receptor is a man between 18 and 35 years old with COVID-19, enrolled during active disease. Sequencing was performed on peripheral blood. The rearrangement joins TRBV28 to TRBJ1-1; 9 nucleotides line up with TRBD1. The CDR3 sequence: CASSSGTGSTEAFF. For the CDR3, the DNA is TGTGCCAGCAGTTCCGGGACAGGGTCTACTGAAGCTTTCTTT.